This T cell receptor beta chain was sequenced in a study of brain T cells in children with intractable seizures. Germline trimming cut 4 bases from V and 6 bases from J; bases unmatched to any gene: 12. This CDR3 region has 15 residues. Germline V gene lookup returns CDR1 SQVTM and CDR2 ANQGSEA. Generated by immunoSEQ multiplex PCR, the TCRdb table keeps only in-frame clones and is missing some. The repertoire holds 80,000 or so clones, about 90% seen once, with around 22% in the top ten. Sequencing was limited to surgery cases with top T cell transcript signatures in brain tissue. Patients received at least one anti-epileptic drug before surgery. For this clone: What it recognizes is unknown.

General observations from the study: Only CDR3 sequence similarity suggested viral specificity, without known HCMV serostatus.

The sequencing here drew on peripheral blood, taken at surgery. This receptor was obtained from a girl aged 2 to 10 with Rasmussen encephalitis and intractable seizures. This sequence joins TRBV29-1 and TRBJ2-7, with 10 bases lining up with TRBD2. The CDR3 sequence: CSVGLAGPIFGEQYF. In nucleotides, the CDR3 is TGCAGCGTTGGACTAGCGGGTCCCATATTCGGCGAGCAGTACTTC.